These 11 T cell receptor beta chains came from one sample sequenced in a study of shared T cell receptors in the human thymus (dated by TCRdb to the early 2020s). The library was made by the immunoSEQ multiplex PCR assay. TCRdb limited this immuneACCESS table to in-frame rearrangements with V and J called. A share of clones is missing; checked studies link under half to unresolved V genes, and the rest is unexplained. Here the sample has some 720,000 clones; roughly 90% occur a single time. About 0.01% of the sample lies in the top ten. These same records also appear under a second study, on human thymus T cells.

The sequencing input was thymocytes. These receptors all come from a boy under two years old with a congenital heart defect. Donor details come from another sample of the same person, matched by shared clones.

V gene TRBV7-6 combines with J gene TRBJ1-5; D is uncertain. V lost 5 bases and J 4 bases, leaving 6 bases between the germline ends. The CDR3 is 12 amino acids. Per germline, CDR1 SGHVS and CDR2 FNYEAQ. The CDR3 DNA reads TGTGCCAGCAGCCCGAGGAATCAGCCCCAGCATTTT. It yields the protein CASSPRNQPQHF.

The chain couples TRBV7-2 to TRBJ1-2, with D hard to call. Germline V CDR1 and CDR2: SGHTA, FQGNSA. The CDR3 is 16 amino acids. V was trimmed by 4 bases and J by 3 bases, leaving 18 bases between them. The CDR3 nucleotides are TGTGCCAGCAGCTCCTTAAAACGGAGGACGGACTATGGCTACACCTTC. It is translated as CASSSLKRRTDYGYTF. The full variable domain, its missing parts supplied by reference TRBV7-2 and TRBJ1-2, is GAGVSQSPSNKVTEKGKDVELRCDPISGHTALYWYRQSLGQGLEFLIYFQGNSAPDKSGLPSDRFSAERTGGSVSTLTIQRTQQEDSAVYLCASSSLKRRTDYGYTFGSGTRLTVV.

The chain carries TRBV19 and TRBJ2-1, with TRBD2 as a possible D gene (6 bases). Trimming cost V 7 bases and J 8 bases, with 18 bases left between them. The CDR3 is 14 residues long. In germline, CDR1 is LNHDA, CDR2 SQIVND (reference sequence). This CDR3 reads CASTSGRRGDEQFF. As DNA, the CDR3 is TGTGCCAGTACCTCGGGACGCCGCGGGGATGAGCAGTTCTTC.

V and J are TRBV5-1 and TRBJ2-7, with 9 bases lining up with TRBD2. Germline CDR1 is SGHRS and CDR2 is YFSETQ. Trimming cost V 0 bases and J 3 bases; bases outside gene matches: 1. This CDR3 contains 14 residues. The CDR3 DNA is TGCGCCAGCAGCTTGGAGACTAGCGGCTACGAGCAGTACTTC. As protein: CASSLETSGYEQYF.

The V and J genes are TRBV7-2 and TRBJ2-7; a weak D match, TRBD2 (6 bases). The CDR3 consists of 16 residues. With 4 bases removed from V and 4 bases from J, the gap between germline ends came to 20 bases. CDR1 and CDR2 from the germline V gene are SGHTA and FQGNSA. The CDR3: CASSSIGLGGEYEQYF. DNA of the CDR3: TGTGCCAGCAGCTCGATAGGACTCGGCGGGGAATACGAGCAGTACTTC.

The chain combines TRBV9 with TRBJ2-3; 10 bases agree with TRBD2. The V gene's germline CDR1 is SGDLS and CDR2 YYNGEE. V lost 1 base to trimming and J lost 1 base; unmatched junction nucleotides: 3. This CDR3 has 16 amino acids. The CDR3 nucleotides read TGTGCCAGCAGCGTACCCAGCGGGAGGGGCACAGATACGCAGTATTTT. Translating gives CASSVPSGRGTDTQYF.

The rearrangement links TRBV11-3 to TRBJ1-2, with no clear D. The CDR3 extends over 15 amino acids. Looked up from germline, CDR1 is SGHNT and CDR2 is YENEEA. V lost 1 base to trimming and J lost 0 bases, with 9 bases between them. The CDR3 sequence is CASSLGGDTNYGYTF. The CDR3 coding sequence is TGTGCCAGCAGCTTAGGCGGGGATACTAACTATGGCTACACCTTC.

This clone appeared a single time. The chain joins TRBV7-7 to TRBJ2-7; 10 positions agree with TRBD2. The CDR3 is 15 amino acids. Trimming took 6 bases from V and 3 from J; bases not matched to a gene: 8. Germline CDR1 is SSHAT and CDR2 is FNYEAQ (reference sequence). The CDR3, as DNA: TGTGCCAGCAGTACGTTAGGACTAGCGGACTACGAGCAGTACTTC. It encodes CASSTLGLADYEQYF.

The J gene is TRBJ2-2, the V gene TRBV4-1; 9 bases map to TRBD2. The CDR3 is made up of 18 amino acids. Germline-derived CDR1 and CDR2 are MGHRA and YSYEKL. V gave up 0 bases and J gave up 4 bases; unmatched junction bases: 9. The CDR3 bases are TGCGCCAGCAGCCAAGATTTTTCGGGACTAGCTGTCACCGGGGAGCTGTTTTTT. It specifies CASSQDFSGLAVTGELFF.

This clone showed up just once. The chain has TRBV15 and TRBJ2-3, with 9 bases matching TRBD2. With V trimmed by 5 bases and J by 9 bases, 15 bases remained unmatched. The CDR3 extends over 16 amino acids. Germline CDR1 is LNHNV and CDR2 is YYDKDF (reference sequence). In DNA form, the CDR3 reads TGTGCCACCAGCGGAAGTTCAGCGGGAGGCGTTTTAACGCAGTATTTT. Translated, it gives CATSGSSAGGVLTQYF.

The CDR3 protein is CASSLRQGEHNEQFF. The CDR3 bases are TGTGCCAGCAGTTTACGGCAGGGGGAACACAATGAGCAGTTCTTC. This sequence joins TRBV27 and TRBJ2-1, with TRBD1 matching over 7 bases. Trimming took 2 bases from V and 5 from J; bases not matched to a gene: 6. Germline CDR1 and CDR2: MNHEY and SMNVEV (reference sequence). The CDR3 totals 15 residues.